The 16 T cell receptor beta chains in this list originate from one sample, sequenced in a study of response to subunit inactivated influenza vaccine listed by TCRdb under 2018. The method behind the library was RT-PCR. For sequencing, an Illumina HiSeq 2500 was employed. Clones were called with MiXCR by TCRdb after fastp trimmed the public reads at Q25, and only in-frame beta chains were retained. Entries that share a CDR3 protein sequence are merged under the most common genes and DNA. A total of 450,000 to 500,000 distinct CDR3 sequences appear in this sample, approximately 11% of them only once. About an eighth of the sample rests with the top ten. The time point label of this sample denotes: approximately 40 days after influenza vaccine administration. The sample in question was PBMCs from blood, obtained roughly 47 days after vaccination. The receptor set was obtained from a man in his fifties or sixties who received an inactivated influenza vaccine. Donor details come from another sample of the same person, matched by shared clones.

This clonotype was recorded many times. The chain recombines TRBV12-3 or TRBV12-4 with TRBJ1-5; no clear D. There are 13 residues in the CDR3. V was clipped by 2 bases and J by 5 bases, with 7 bases between them. The CDR3 coding sequence is TGTGCCAGCAGTTTATTCGGGGATCAGCCCCAGCATTTT. Amino acid sequence: CASSLFGDQPQHF.

This clonotype was seen a handful of times. The chain links TRBV29-1 to TRBJ2-7; 8 bases line up with TRBD2. This CDR3 contains 13 residues. Germline V gene data show CDR1 as SQVTM and CDR2 as ANQGSEA. V dropped 4 bases and J dropped 1; count of bases not matched to a gene: 3. CDR3 residues: CSVVSGSSYEQYF. CDR3 in DNA: TGCAGCGTTGTAAGCGGGAGTTCCTACGAGCAGTACTTC.

This clonotype occurred many times. This sequence joins TRBV20-1 and TRBJ1-5, with 11 bases that match TRBD1. With 2 bases clipped from V and 1 base from J, the junction kept 10 bases outside the gene matches. There are 18 residues in the CDR3. Germline CDR1 DFQATT, CDR2 SNEGSKA (reference sequence). The CDR3 is CSARPTGTGGRSNQPQHF. The CDR3 nucleotides are TGCAGTGCTAGACCGACCGGGACAGGGGGACGAAGCAATCAGCCCCAGCATTTT.

This sequence joins TRBV4-1 and TRBJ2-5, with 7 bases fitting TRBD1. The germline V gene encodes CDR1 MGHRA and CDR2 YSYEKL. The CDR3 runs to 16 residues. The ends lost 0 bases at V and 0 bases at J; junction bases unmatched: 4. DNA for the CDR3: TGCGCCAGCAGCCAAGATGGGGGACAGAACCAAGAGACCCAGTACTTC. As protein: CASSQDGGQNQETQYF.

This clonotype was observed a few times. V and J are TRBV24-1 and TRBJ2-3, with TRBD1 identical over 8 bases. Per the germline V gene, CDR1 is KGHDR and CDR2 is SFDVKD. This CDR3 is 15 amino acids long. J lost 3 bases, V lost 4 bases, and 5 bases had no gene match. The CDR3, as DNA: TGTGCCACCAGTGAGCCCGGACAGGGAACAGATACGCAGTATTTT. Translation: CATSEPGQGTDTQYF.

V gene TRBV28 combines with J gene TRBJ2-1, with 9 bases aligning to TRBD1. Germline V CDR1 and CDR2: MDHEN, SYDVKM. There are 16 residues in the CDR3. With V trimmed by 5 bases and J by 2 bases, 7 bases remained unmatched. CDR3 nucleotide sequence: TGTGCCAGCAGTACACGAACAGGGGGCCCCTACAATGAGCAGTTCTTC. It specifies CASSTRTGGPYNEQFF.

This clonotype has a single count. The J gene is TRBJ2-7, the V gene TRBV3-1, with 8 bases fitting TRBD1. V shed 4 bases and J 2 bases; nucleotides not matched to a gene: 16. CDR1 is LGHDT and CDR2 is YNNKEL in the germline V gene (reference sequence). This CDR3 has 18 amino acids. The CDR3 coding sequence is TGTGCCAGCAGCCTTCAGGGCAGGGGGCTCATACCAACCTACGAGCAGTACTTC. Protein product: CASSLQGRGLIPTYEQYF.

This clonotype was found many times. This chain links TRBV20-1 with TRBJ2-5; perhaps TRBD2 as D (6 bases). The CDR3 is made up of 15 amino acids. Germline values: CDR1 DFQATT, CDR2 SNEGSKA (reference sequence). With 0 bases removed from V and 4 bases from J, the gap between germline ends came to 15 bases. The CDR3 DNA sequence: TGCAGTGCTAGAGATTCTAGCGCCAGACCAGAGACCCAGTACTTC. It yields the protein CSARDSSARPETQYF.

This chain joins TRBV20-1 and TRBJ2-3; D gene unclear. V lost 3 bases, J lost 4 bases, and 8 bases lay in between. Germline CDR1 reads DFQATT; CDR2 reads SNEGSKA (reference sequence). CDR3 length: 12 residues. The CDR3 protein is CSASRLADTQYF. The CDR3 nucleotides read TGCAGTGCTAGTCGCCTAGCAGATACGCAGTATTTT.

The chain recombines TRBV7-9 with TRBJ2-2; maybe TRBD1 (6 bases). Germline lookup yields CDR1 SEHNR and CDR2 FQNEAQ (reference sequence). The CDR3 runs 14 residues. Trimming took 4 bases from V and 6 from J, leaving 12 bases between them. In DNA, the CDR3 is TGTGCCAGCAGCTCAGGACAGCCAGCCGGGGAGCTGTTTTTT. Translating it yields CASSSGQPAGELFF.

The chain has TRBV14 and TRBJ2-2; the D is unclear. The V end lost 4 bases, the J end lost 4 bases, and 7 bases lay between the germline ends. Looked up from germline, CDR1 is SGHDN and CDR2 is FVKESK. The CDR3 is 13 residues long. Here the CDR3 reads CASSLFITGELFF. The CDR3 nucleotides are TGTGCCAGCAGCCTTTTTATCACCGGGGAGCTGTTTTTT.

This clonotype turned up a few times. The rearrangement uses TRBV6-5 and TRBJ2-2, with TRBD1 identical over 7 bases. The V gene's germline CDR1 is MNHEY and CDR2 SVGAGI. The CDR3 is made up of 17 amino acids. The J segment lost 0 bases and the V segment lost 0 bases, leaving 4 bases of the junction unmatched. Here the CDR3 DNA reads TGTGCCAGCAGTTACTCTCCGACAGGGCCGAACACCGGGGAGCTGTTTTTT. It encodes CASSYSPTGPNTGELFF.

This clonotype has more than one count but fewer than ten. V and J are TRBV7-2 and TRBJ1-4; 8 nucleotides line up with TRBD1. J lost 0 bases, V lost 5 bases, and 2 bases had no gene match. CDR3 length: 15 residues. Germline CDR1 reads SGHTA; CDR2 reads FQGNSA. The CDR3 here is CASSPRGPTNEKLFF. CDR3 DNA: TGTGCCAGCAGCCCCAGGGGGCCAACTAATGAAAAACTGTTTTTT.

The sample holds many counts of this clonotype. The CDR3 sequence is CAISEPGQGAVAQFF. CDR3 coding DNA: TGTGCCATCAGTGAGCCCGGACAGGGGGCGGTGGCGCAGTTCTTC. The chain recombines TRBV10-3 with TRBJ2-1; 11 bases are a match to TRBD1. V was clipped by 2 bases and J by 12 bases; unmatched bases: 9. The CDR3 contains 15 residues. Looked up from germline, CDR1 is ENHRY and CDR2 is SYGVKD.

The sample holds a few counts of this clonotype. The J gene is TRBJ1-1, the V gene TRBV20-1; D ambiguous. This CDR3 contains 14 residues. V was cut by 4 bases and J by 0 bases, with 12 bases left in between. Germline assignment: CDR1 DFQATT and CDR2 SNEGSKA (reference sequence). In DNA form, the CDR3 reads TGCAGTGCTAACGAACAGCCCATGAACACTGAAGCTTTCTTT. Residues: CSANEQPMNTEAFF.

This rearrangement joins TRBV9 to TRBJ2-1; the match to TRBD2 covers 13 bases. CDR1 is SGDLS and CDR2 is YYNGEE in the germline V gene. With 3 bases clipped from V and 0 bases from J, the junction kept 6 bases outside the gene matches. CDR3 size: 18 residues. The CDR3 region is CASSATSGGASSYNEQFF. The DNA for the CDR3 is TGTGCCAGCAGCGCCACTAGCGGGGGGGCGAGCTCCTACAATGAGCAGTTCTTC.